Listed here is a single T cell receptor beta chain. Its antigen has not been determined. No qualities accompany the bases; no much larger clone lies one base away. The immunoSEQ Assay was the method used to sequence TCRbeta CDR3 regions. After extraction, genomic DNA underwent amplification by bias-controlled multiplex PCR, followed by high-throughput sequencing. From the authors' description of their analysis: To quantify the absolute abundance of each unique TCRbeta CDR3 region, sequences were collapsed and filtered. T cell fraction was estimated by normalizing TCRbeta template counts to usable DNA, with usable DNA measured through amplification of reference genes found in all nucleated cells. Repertoire TCRs were annotated as SARS-CoV-2-specific by exact matching of V gene, CDR3 amino acid sequence and J gene to a known reactive TCR set. The reference SARS-CoV-2 TCR set was derived from MIRA and filtered for enrichment in COVID-19-positive ImmuneCODE repertoires, a step that removed public or cross-reactive TCRs. Based on the MIRA antigens, annotated TCRs were further analysed at the level of specific ORF or position within ORF. Breadth was defined as annotated unique rearrangements over total unique productive rearrangements; depth was the summed frequency of those rearrangements. Two-sided Wilcoxon rank-sum tests were applied when comparing TCR breadth between groups. TCRdb carries this immuneACCESS record with in-frame sequences only. Its versions omit some clonotypes, under half of them owing to an unresolved V gene in the studies checked, with the rest unexplained. V and J calls and clone size are copied from that table; D and trimming were computed from the DNA. Counted in this sample were about 680,000 clones; 89% of them appeared once. The top ten constitute about 1.5% of the sample.

Per the publication, the treatment or condition label means: roughly 19 received Ad26.COV2.S at low or high dose, single or two shots; several received placebo; per-sample allocation not given. Repertoires of vaccine and placebo recipients were sequenced from samples taken on day 63 after the first injection. Cohort 1b enrolled roughly 25 adults aged 18-55 years at a single site in Boston, USA, between 29 July and 7 August 2020. Ad26.COV2.S was a replication-incompetent adenovirus type 26 vector expressing a prefusion-stabilized SARS-CoV-2 spike protein from the original Wuhan strain. The entry originates in a study of Ad26.COV2.S vaccination and SARS-CoV-2 variants (dated by TCRdb to the early 2020s). Regarding the research as a whole: Vaccine-arm donors were drawn from COV1001, a multicentre, randomized, double-blind, placebo-controlled phase I-IIa trial of Ad26.COV2.S in healthy adults. Trial participants were randomized into five groups of five, in which low-dose or high-dose Ad26.COV2.S was given once or twice, or placebo was given on both occasions. Blinding of investigators to trial group allocation was maintained during experiments and outcome assessment. A total of some 30 samples were included in the TCR-sequenced set, comprising roughly 19 Ad26.COV2.S vaccine recipients, 5 placebo recipients and 8 SARS-CoV-2 convalescent individuals. TCRbeta repertoire sequencing was used to assess the specificity and breadth of SARS-CoV-2-reactive T cell receptors after Ad26.COV2.S vaccination. Ad26.COV2.S was administered intramuscularly at 5 x 10^10 or 1 x 10^11 viral particles, either as a single shot or as two shots given 56 days apart.

From its cysteine to its phenylalanine, the CDR3 spans 13 amino acids. Only CDR3 DNA is held: 39 bases, read in frame from base 1. Ends trimmed: V by 4 bases, J by 13 bases; bases unmatched to a gene: 7. CDR1 and CDR2 (SNHLY, FYNNEI) derive from the germline V gene. Results the study describes overall, beyond this receptor: Higher spike-specific TCR breadth was observed in Ad26.COV2.S recipients than in placebo recipients (P = 0.0014). The study was not powered for comparison of responses between vaccine doses or regimens. After vaccination, substantial breadth of spike-specific CD8+ and CD4+ T cell responses was reported. It was noted by the authors that total T cell responses may have been underestimated by the TCR breadth and depth analyses. Vaccine and placebo recipients had similar non-spike TCR breadth, a finding consistent with the vaccine containing only spike.

The sample in question was peripheral blood, obtained in a trial of Ad26.COV2.S vaccine versus placebo. This sequence originates from a person between 18 and 65 years old who received the Ad26.COV2.S COVID-19 vaccine or a placebo. The chain uses TRBV2 and TRBJ1-6; 7 bases in the junction line up with TRBD1. This receptor carries the CDR3 CASSGDRERPLHF. The nucleotide sequence is TGTGCCAGCAGTGGTGACAGGGAAAGGCCCCTCCACTTT.